A single sample is the source of the 17 T cell receptor beta chains below, sequenced in a study of Graves' ophthalmopathy and Graves' hyperthyroidism. As the template, RNA transcripts were used to amplify TCR beta CDR3 regions. HTBI primers were used in a first-round RT-PCR, which preceded a second-round multiplex PCR. Via MiXCR, TCRdb re-called the multiplex PCR reads, giving one row per CDR3 protein. The sample includes about 390,000 distinct CDR3 sequences, about 17% of them seen just once. The sample consisted of peripheral blood. The source of these receptors is an adult woman with stable Graves' hyperthyroidism.

Many counts were recorded for this clonotype. This rearrangement joins TRBV7-8 to TRBJ2-7, with D possibly matching TRBD2 (5 bases). This CDR3 contains 14 residues. The germline CDR1 and CDR2 sequences are SGHVS and FQNEAQ. V lost 6 bases to trimming and J lost 4 bases, with 16 bases between them. The CDR3 DNA sequence: TGTGCCAGCAGAAGAGAGAGGACTGGTTACGAGCAGTACTTC. This codes for CASRRERTGYEQYF.

This chain links TRBV24-1 with TRBJ2-2, with 10 bases matching TRBD1. J gave up 5 bases and V 3 bases, and 5 bases lay outside the gene matches. The germline V gene encodes CDR1 KGHDR and CDR2 SFDVKD. This CDR3 spans 16 amino acids. The CDR3 sequence: CATSDPGQGTTGELFF. The CDR3 nucleotides read TGTGCCACCAGTGATCCGGGACAGGGGACGACCGGGGAGCTGTTTTTT.

This clonotype was recorded many times. The rearrangement links TRBV28 to TRBJ2-7; the D gene is possibly TRBD2 (6 bases). Trimming removed 6 bases at V and 3 bases at J, with 15 bases between. CDR3 length: 14 amino acids. Germline assignment: CDR1 MDHEN and CDR2 SYDVKM. CDR3 amino acids: CASSNGLPDYEQYF. In DNA, the CDR3 is TGTGCCAGCAGCAACGGACTACCCGACTACGAGCAGTACTTC.

The V and J genes are TRBV11-2 and TRBJ2-7, with D unclear. Germline V CDR1 and CDR2: SGHAT, FQNNGV. V was cut by 1 base and J by 3 bases, with 10 bases left in between. This CDR3 is built from 14 residues. The CDR3 loop is CASSLVGGDYEQYF. The CDR3, as DNA: TGTGCCAGCAGCTTAGTAGGCGGAGACTACGAGCAGTACTTC.

In this sample, this clonotype turned up many times. The chain recombines TRBV12-3 or TRBV12-4 with TRBJ2-7; D is unclear. CDR3 length: 11 amino acids. Trimming took off 8 bases at V and 7 bases at J, with 12 bases between the two ends. The CDR3 nucleotides read TGTGCCAGCGCCATAGGTACGGAGCAGTACTTC. Translated: CASAIGTEQYF.

The rearrangement joins TRBV27 to TRBJ1-2; the D is unclear. Germline V CDR1 and CDR2: MNHEY, SMNVEV (reference sequence). Trimming stripped 3 bases from V and 2 bases from J, with 19 bases between. CDR3 length: 17 residues. CDR3 in DNA: TGTGCCAGCAGTTTTTCCGGAAACTATCTTCGGAACTATGGCTACACCTTC. It specifies CASSFSGNYLRNYGYTF.

This clonotype was recorded many times. The rearrangement joins TRBV6-1 to TRBJ1-1, with no clear D. Germline V CDR1 and CDR2: MNHNS, SASEGT. The CDR3 extends over 10 amino acids. With 9 bases removed from V and 6 bases from J, the gap between germline ends came to 8 bases. The CDR3 protein is CASGWAEAFF. Here the CDR3 DNA reads TGTGCCAGTGGTTGGGCTGAAGCTTTCTTT.

There are many counts of this clonotype. This chain links TRBV27 with TRBJ1-5; no clear D. The CDR3 is 13 amino acids. V lost 4 bases, J lost 3 bases, and 7 bases lay in between. CDR1 and CDR2 from the germline V gene are MNHEY and SMNVEV (reference sequence). CDR3 amino acids: CASSWGPNQPQHF. In DNA form, the CDR3 reads TGTGCCAGCAGTTGGGGTCCCAATCAGCCCCAGCATTTT.

V and J are TRBV7-8 and TRBJ1-1; 7 bases line up with TRBD1. V was clipped by 3 bases and J by 0 bases; unmatched bases: 7. The CDR3 length is 16 residues. Germline lookup yields CDR1 SGHVS and CDR2 FQNEAQ. CDR3 coding DNA: TGTGCCAGCAGCTTTTTAGGGACAGATGTGAACACTGAAGCTTTCTTT. As protein: CASSFLGTDVNTEAFF.

The gene calls are TRBV20-1 and TRBJ2-5; the D gene is possibly TRBD2 (6 bases). The CDR3 runs 12 residues. Germline V gene data show CDR1 as DFQATT and CDR2 as SNEGSKA (reference sequence). V lost 6 bases to trimming and J lost 2 bases, with 10 bases between them. CDR3 residues: CSARLGQETQYF. The DNA for the CDR3 is TGCAGTGCCAGACTAGGGCAAGAGACCCAGTACTTC.

This clonotype occurred many times. This chain uses TRBV20-1 with TRBJ2-5; 9 bases line up with TRBD2. V gave up 3 bases and J gave up 0 bases; unmatched junction bases: 11. Germline values: CDR1 DFQATT, CDR2 SNEGSKA (reference sequence). This CDR3 spans 17 amino acids. In nucleotides, the CDR3 is TGCAGTGCTAGTTACGGATTAGCGGGGGAAAACCAAGAGACCCAGTACTTC. It codes for CSASYGLAGENQETQYF.

This clonotype has a count of ten or more. V usage is TRBV15 and J usage is TRBJ1-1; unclear D gene. V lost 3 bases and J 0 bases, leaving 5 bases between the germline ends. CDR3 size: 13 residues. The germline V gene encodes CDR1 LNHNV and CDR2 YYDKDF (reference sequence). CDR3 protein: CATSSIMNTEAFF. The CDR3 nucleotides are TGTGCCACCAGCAGTATAATGAACACTGAAGCTTTCTTT.

This chain uses TRBV12-3 or TRBV12-4 with TRBJ2-7; 11 bases line up with TRBD2. The junction had 5 bases not matched to a gene; V was cut back by 4 bases and J by 6 bases. The CDR3 is 14 amino acids. The CDR3 sequence is CASSYSGGGREQYF. The CDR3 nucleotides read TGTGCCAGCAGTTATAGCGGGGGGGGTCGCGAGCAGTACTTC.

Ten or more counts support this clonotype. This chain connects TRBV20-1 to TRBJ2-7; D unresolved. This CDR3 region has 13 residues. The V and J ends lost 4 bases and 0 bases respectively, with 10 bases between them. Germline assignment: CDR1 DFQATT and CDR2 SNEGSKA (reference sequence). The CDR3 region is CSANPSSSYEQYF. The CDR3 DNA reads as TGCAGTGCTAACCCGTCCAGCTCCTACGAGCAGTACTTC.

The CDR3 DNA sequence: TGCAGCGTTGTGGGACAGGGTCTTTACGAGCAGTACTTC. It encodes CSVVGQGLYEQYF. This sequence joins TRBV29-1 and TRBJ2-7; 9 bases match TRBD1. Germline loops: CDR1 SQVTM, CDR2 ANQGSEA. Trimming at V came to 4 bases and at J to 4 bases, leaving 5 bases not matched to a gene. The CDR3 has 13 amino acids.

This clonotype was found many times. The V call is TRBV7-2, the J call TRBJ2-7; D might be TRBD1 or TRBD2, each matching 6 bases. The germline V gene encodes CDR1 SGHTA and CDR2 FQGNSA. The CDR3 covers 17 residues. Trimming removed 3 bases from V and 0 bases from J, with 18 bases in between. CDR3: CASSFYNRGPRSYEQYF. CDR3 nucleotide sequence: TGTGCCAGCAGCTTTTATAACCGGGGGCCCCGCTCCTACGAGCAGTACTTC.

In this sample, this clonotype turned up a few times. The rearrangement links TRBV3-1 to TRBJ1-3; the D gene is possibly TRBD1 (5 bases). Germline loops: CDR1 LGHDT, CDR2 YNNKEL (reference sequence). Trimming took off 3 bases at V and 0 bases at J, with 18 bases between the two ends. The CDR3 contains 18 residues. CDR3 loop: CASSQPFPGLSSGNTIYF. In DNA, the CDR3 is TGTGCCAGCAGCCAGCCTTTCCCAGGGTTGAGCTCTGGAAACACCATATATTTT. The full variable domain, its missing parts supplied by reference TRBV3-1 and TRBJ1-3, is DTAVSQTPKYLVTQMGNDKSIKCEQNLGHDTMYWYKQDSKKFLKIMFSYNNKELIINETVPNRFSPKSPDKAHLNLHINSLELGDSAVYFCASSQPFPGLSSGNTIYFGEGSWLTVV.